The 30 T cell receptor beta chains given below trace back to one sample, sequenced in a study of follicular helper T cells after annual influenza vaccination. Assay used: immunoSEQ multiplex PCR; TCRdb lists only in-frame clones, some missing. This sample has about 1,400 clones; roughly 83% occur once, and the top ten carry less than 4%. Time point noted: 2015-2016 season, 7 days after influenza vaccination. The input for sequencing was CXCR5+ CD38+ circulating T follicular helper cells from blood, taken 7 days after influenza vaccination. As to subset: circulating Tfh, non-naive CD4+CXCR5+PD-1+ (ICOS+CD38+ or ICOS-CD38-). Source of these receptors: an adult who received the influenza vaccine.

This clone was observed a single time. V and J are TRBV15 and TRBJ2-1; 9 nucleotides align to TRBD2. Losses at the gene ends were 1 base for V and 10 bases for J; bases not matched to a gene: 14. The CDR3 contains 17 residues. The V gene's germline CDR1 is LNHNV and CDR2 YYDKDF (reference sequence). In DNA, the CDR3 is TGTGCCACCAGCAGAGCTTCGGGCGGGAGGGCAATCGGGGAGCAGTTCTTC. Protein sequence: CATSRASGGRAIGEQFF.

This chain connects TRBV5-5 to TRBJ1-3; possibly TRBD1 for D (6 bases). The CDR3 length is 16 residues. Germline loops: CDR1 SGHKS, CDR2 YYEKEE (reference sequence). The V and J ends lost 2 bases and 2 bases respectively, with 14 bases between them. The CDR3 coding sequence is TGTGCCAGCAGCTTTCAAGGGGGGGACCCTGGAAACACCATATATTTT. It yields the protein CASSFQGGDPGNTIYF.

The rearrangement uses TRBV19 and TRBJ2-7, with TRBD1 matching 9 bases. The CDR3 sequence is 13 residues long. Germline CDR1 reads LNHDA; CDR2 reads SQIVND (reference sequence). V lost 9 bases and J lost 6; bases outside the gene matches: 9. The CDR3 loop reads CASARDREREQYF. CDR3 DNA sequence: TGTGCCAGCGCGCGGGACAGGGAACGCGAGCAGTACTTC.

The CDR3 sequence: CASGRGQLTLEAFF. CDR3 nucleotides: TGTGCTAGTGGCCGGGGACAGCTTACCCTTGAAGCTTTCTTT. The chain couples TRBV12-5 to TRBJ1-1; 7 positions match TRBD1. The V segment lost 6 bases and the J segment 7 bases; nucleotides outside the gene matches: 11. This CDR3 has 14 amino acids. CDR1 is LGHNT, CDR2 FRNRAP, per germline.

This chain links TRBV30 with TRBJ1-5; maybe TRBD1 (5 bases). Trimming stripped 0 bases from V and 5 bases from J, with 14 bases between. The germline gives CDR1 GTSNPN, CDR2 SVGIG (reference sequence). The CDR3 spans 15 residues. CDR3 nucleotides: TGTGCCTGGAGTGTTTGGGGGGACGAACATCAGCCCCAGCATTTT. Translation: CAWSVWGDEHQPQHF.

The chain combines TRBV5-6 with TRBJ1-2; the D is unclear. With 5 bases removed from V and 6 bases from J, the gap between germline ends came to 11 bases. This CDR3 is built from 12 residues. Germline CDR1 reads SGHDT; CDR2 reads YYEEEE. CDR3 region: CASRRKRHGYTF. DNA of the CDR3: TGTGCCAGCAGGAGGAAAAGGCATGGCTACACCTTC.

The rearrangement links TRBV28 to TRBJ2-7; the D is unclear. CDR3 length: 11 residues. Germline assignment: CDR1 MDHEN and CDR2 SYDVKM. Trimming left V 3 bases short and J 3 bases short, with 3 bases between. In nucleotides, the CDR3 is TGTGCCAGCAGTTTTAACTACGAGCAGTACTTC. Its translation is CASSFNYEQYF.

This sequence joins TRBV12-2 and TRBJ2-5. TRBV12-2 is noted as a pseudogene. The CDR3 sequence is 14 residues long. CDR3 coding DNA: TGTGCAAGTCGTACGGGACGGCTCCAAGAGACCCAGTACTTC. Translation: CASRTGRLQETQYF.

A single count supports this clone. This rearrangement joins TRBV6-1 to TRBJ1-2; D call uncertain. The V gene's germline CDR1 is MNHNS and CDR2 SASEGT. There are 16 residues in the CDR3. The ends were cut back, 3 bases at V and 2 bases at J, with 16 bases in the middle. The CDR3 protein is CASSEGSTRANYGYTF. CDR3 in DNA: TGTGCCAGCAGTGAGGGGTCAACCCGGGCCAACTATGGCTACACCTTC.

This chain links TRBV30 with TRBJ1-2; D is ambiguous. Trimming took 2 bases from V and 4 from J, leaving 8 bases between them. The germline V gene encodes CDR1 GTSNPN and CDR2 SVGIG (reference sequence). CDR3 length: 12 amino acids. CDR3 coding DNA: TGTGCCTGGAGTCGAGCGGGCTATGGCTACACCTTC. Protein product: CAWSRAGYGYTF.

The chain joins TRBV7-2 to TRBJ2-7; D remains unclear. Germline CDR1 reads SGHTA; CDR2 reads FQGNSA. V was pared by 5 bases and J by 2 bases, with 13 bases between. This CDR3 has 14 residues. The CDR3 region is CASSPSPGAYEQYF. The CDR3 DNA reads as TGTGCCAGCAGCCCCTCTCCTGGGGCCTACGAGCAGTACTTC. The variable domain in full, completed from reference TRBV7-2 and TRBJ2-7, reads GAGVSQSPSNKVTEKGKDVELRCDPISGHTALYWYRQSLGQGLEFLIYFQGNSAPDKSGLPSDRFSAERTGGSVSTLTIQRTQQEDSAVYLCASSPSPGAYEQYFGPGTRLTVT.

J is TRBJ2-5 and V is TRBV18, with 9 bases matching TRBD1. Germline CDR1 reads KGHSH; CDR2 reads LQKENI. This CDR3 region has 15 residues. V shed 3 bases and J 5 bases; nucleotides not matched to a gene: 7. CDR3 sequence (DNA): TGTGCCAGCTCACCGACAGGGGGTACCCGCGAGACCCAGTACTTC. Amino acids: CASSPTGGTRETQYF. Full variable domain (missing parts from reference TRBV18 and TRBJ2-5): NAGVMQNPRHLVRRRGQEARLRCSPMKGHSHVYWYRQLPEEGLKFMVYLQKENIIDESGMPKERFSAEFPKEGPSILRIQQVVRGDSAAYFCASSPTGGTRETQYFGPGTRLLVL.

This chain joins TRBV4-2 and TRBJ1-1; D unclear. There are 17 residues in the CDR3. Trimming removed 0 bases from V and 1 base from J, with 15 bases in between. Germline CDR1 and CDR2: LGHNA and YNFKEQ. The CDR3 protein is CASSQDLTNRGNTEAFF. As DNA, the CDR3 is TGTGCCAGCAGCCAAGATCTCACTAACCGGGGGAACACTGAAGCTTTCTTT.

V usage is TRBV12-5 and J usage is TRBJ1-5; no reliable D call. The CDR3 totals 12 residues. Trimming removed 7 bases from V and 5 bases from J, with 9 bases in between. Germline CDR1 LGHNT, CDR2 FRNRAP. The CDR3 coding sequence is TGTGCTAGTGCGATATCGGATCAGCCCCAGCATTTT. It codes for CASAISDQPQHF.

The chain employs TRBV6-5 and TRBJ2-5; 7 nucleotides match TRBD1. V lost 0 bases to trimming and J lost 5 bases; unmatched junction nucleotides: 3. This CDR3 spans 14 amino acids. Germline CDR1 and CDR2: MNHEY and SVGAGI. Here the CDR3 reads CASSYSKQGETQYF. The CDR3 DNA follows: TGTGCCAGCAGTTACTCGAAACAGGGGGAGACCCAGTACTTC.

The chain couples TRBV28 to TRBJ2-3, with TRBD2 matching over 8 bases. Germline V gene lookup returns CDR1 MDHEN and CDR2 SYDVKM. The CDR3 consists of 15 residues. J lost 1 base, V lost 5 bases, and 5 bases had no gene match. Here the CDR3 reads CASSPPGLGTDTQYF. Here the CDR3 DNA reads TGTGCCAGCAGTCCCCCGGGACTAGGCACAGATACGCAGTATTTT.

Here the CDR3 reads CASRAEPQAPYEQYF. CDR3 bases: TGTGCCAGCAGGGCTGAACCACAGGCCCCGTACGAGCAGTACTTC. The chain couples TRBV28 to TRBJ2-7, with a weak D call TRBD1 (5 bases). Per the germline V gene, CDR1 is MDHEN and CDR2 is SYDVKM. The V and J ends lost 6 bases and 4 bases respectively, with 19 bases between them. The CDR3 loop spans 15 amino acids.

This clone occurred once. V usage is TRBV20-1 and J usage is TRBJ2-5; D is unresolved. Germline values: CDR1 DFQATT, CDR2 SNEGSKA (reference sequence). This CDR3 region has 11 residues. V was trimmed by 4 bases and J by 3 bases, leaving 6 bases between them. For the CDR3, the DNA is TGCAGTGCTAACAGAGAAGAGACCCAGTACTTC. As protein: CSANREETQYF.

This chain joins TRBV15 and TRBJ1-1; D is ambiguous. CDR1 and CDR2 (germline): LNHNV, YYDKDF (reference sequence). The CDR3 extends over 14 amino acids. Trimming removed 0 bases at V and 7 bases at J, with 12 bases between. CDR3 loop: CATSRDRGWGEAFF. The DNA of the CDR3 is TGTGCCACCAGCAGAGATCGAGGGTGGGGTGAAGCTTTCTTT.

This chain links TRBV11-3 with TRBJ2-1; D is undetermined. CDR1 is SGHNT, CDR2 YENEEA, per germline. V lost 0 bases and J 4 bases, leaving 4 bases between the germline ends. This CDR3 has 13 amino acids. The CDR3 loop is CASSLDTYNEQFF. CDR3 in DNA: TGTGCCAGCAGCTTAGATACTTACAATGAGCAGTTCTTC. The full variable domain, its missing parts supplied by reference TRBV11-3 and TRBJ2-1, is EAGVVQSPRYKIIEKKQPVAFWCNPISGHNTLYWYLQNLGQGPELLIRYENEEAVDDSQLPKDRFSAERLKGVDSTLKIQPAELGDSAVYLCASSLDTYNEQFFGPGTRLTVL.

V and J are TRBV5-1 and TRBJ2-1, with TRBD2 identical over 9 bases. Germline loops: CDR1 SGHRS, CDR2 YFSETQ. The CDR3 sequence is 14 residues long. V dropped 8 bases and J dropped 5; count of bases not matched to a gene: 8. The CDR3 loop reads CASAMGLADNEQFF. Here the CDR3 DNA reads TGCGCCAGTGCGATGGGACTAGCCGACAATGAGCAGTTCTTC.

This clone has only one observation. CDR3 residues: CASSGGGITDTQYF. The DNA of the CDR3 is TGTGCCAGCAGCGGGGGGGGCATCACAGATACGCAGTATTTT. The genes are TRBV5-4 and TRBJ2-3; possibly TRBD2 for D (7 bases). CDR3 length equals 14 residues. Germline V gene sequence: CDR1 SGHNT, CDR2 YYREEE (reference sequence). Trimming left V 4 bases short and J 2 bases short, with 11 bases between.

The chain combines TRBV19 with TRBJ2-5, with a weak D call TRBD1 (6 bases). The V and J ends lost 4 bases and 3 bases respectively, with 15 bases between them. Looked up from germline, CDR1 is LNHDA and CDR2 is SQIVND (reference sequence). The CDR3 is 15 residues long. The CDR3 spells CASSTKGHREETQYF. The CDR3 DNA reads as TGTGCCAGTAGTACCAAGGGTCACAGGGAAGAGACCCAGTACTTC. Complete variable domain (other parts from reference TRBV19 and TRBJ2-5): DGGITQSPKYLFRKEGQNVTLSCEQNLNHDAMYWYRQDPGQGLRLIYYSQIVNDFQKGDIAEGYSVSREKKESFPLTVTSAQKNPTAFYLCASSTKGHREETQYFGPGTRLLVL.

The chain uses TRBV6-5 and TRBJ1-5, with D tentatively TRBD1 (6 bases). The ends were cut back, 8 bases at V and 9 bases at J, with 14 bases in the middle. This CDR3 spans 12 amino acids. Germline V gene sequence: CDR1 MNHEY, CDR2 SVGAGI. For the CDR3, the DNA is TGTGCCAGCGGGACACCGGGCGGGCCCCAGCATTTT. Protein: CASGTPGGPQHF.

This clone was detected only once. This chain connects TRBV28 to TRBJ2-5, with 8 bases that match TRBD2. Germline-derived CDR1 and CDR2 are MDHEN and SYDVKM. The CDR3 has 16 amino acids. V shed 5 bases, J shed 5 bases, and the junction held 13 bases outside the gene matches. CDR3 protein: CASSPSRAGGSETQYF. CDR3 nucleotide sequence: TGTGCCAGCAGTCCATCGAGGGCGGGAGGATCGGAGACCCAGTACTTC.

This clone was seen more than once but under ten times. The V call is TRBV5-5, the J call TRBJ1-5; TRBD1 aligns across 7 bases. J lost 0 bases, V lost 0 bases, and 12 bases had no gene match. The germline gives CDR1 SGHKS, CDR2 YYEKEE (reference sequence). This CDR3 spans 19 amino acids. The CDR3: CASSLELWTGVSSNQPQHF. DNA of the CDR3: TGTGCCAGCAGCTTGGAACTTTGGACAGGCGTTAGTAGCAATCAGCCCCAGCATTTT. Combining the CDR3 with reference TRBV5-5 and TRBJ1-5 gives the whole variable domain DAGVTQSPTHLIKTRGQQVTLRCSPISGHKSVSWYQQVLGQGPQFIFQYYEKEERGRGNFPDRFSARQFPNYSSELNVNALLLGDSALYLCASSLELWTGVSSNQPQHFGDGTRLSIL.

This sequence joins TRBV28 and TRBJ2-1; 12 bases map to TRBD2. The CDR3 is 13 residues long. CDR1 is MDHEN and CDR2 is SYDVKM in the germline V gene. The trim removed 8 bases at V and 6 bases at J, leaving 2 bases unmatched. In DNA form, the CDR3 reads TGTGCCAGCCGACTAGCGGGGGTCAATGAGCAGTTCTTC. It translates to CASRLAGVNEQFF.

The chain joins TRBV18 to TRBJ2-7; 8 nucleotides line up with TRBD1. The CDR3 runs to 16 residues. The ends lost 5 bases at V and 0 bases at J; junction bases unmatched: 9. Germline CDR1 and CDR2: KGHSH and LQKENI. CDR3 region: CASSSQGAGSSYEQYF. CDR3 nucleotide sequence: TGTGCCAGCTCATCCCAGGGGGCGGGAAGCTCCTACGAGCAGTACTTC.

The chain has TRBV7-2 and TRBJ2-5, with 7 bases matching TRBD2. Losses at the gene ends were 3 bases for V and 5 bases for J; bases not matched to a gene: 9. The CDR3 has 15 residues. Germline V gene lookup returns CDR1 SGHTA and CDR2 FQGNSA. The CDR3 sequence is CASSFRTRGMETQYF. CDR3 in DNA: TGTGCCAGCAGCTTCCGGACGCGGGGGATGGAGACCCAGTACTTC.

CDR3 sequence reads: CATSRNPGQGPYEQYF. The CDR3 DNA sequence: TGTGCCACCAGCAGAAATCCGGGACAGGGACCCTACGAGCAGTACTTC. This chain joins TRBV15 and TRBJ2-7; 9 nucleotides line up with TRBD1. This CDR3 spans 16 amino acids. Per the germline V gene, CDR1 is LNHNV and CDR2 is YYDKDF (reference sequence). J gave up 2 bases and V 2 bases, and 7 bases lay outside the gene matches.